This entry is about one T cell receptor beta chain. No antigen is known for it. This sample is drawn from a study of regulatory T cells. Findings and limits, study-wide: In CD3G-deficient patients, conventional CD4+ T cells were enriched for hydrophobic CDR3 residues at positions 6 and 7.

This CDR3 contains 13 residues. Trimming cost V 4 bases and J 6 bases, with 13 bases left between them. Germline V lookup: CDR1 SEHNR, CDR2 FQNEAQ (reference sequence). The PCR used 52 TRBV and 13 TRBJ primers. Data came from immunoSEQ multiplex PCR; TCRdb stores just in-frame clones and leaves some out. The sample yields about 35,000 clones, 89% seen once. All CD3G-deficient patients showed autoimmunity, more severe in two. Sorting split CD4+ cells into CD25-high CD127-low Tregs and CD25-low CD127-high conventional T cells. The clonotype comes from a person under 35 with CD3G deficiency. The source material was conventional CD4+ T cells sorted from blood. V usage is TRBV7-9 and J usage is TRBJ2-7; D might be TRBD2 (7 bases). The CDR3: CASSYREGLEQYF. In DNA, the CDR3 is TGTGCCAGCAGCTACAGGGAGGGGCTCGAGCAGTACTTC. Together with reference TRBV7-9 and TRBJ2-7, the CDR3 gives the full variable domain: DTGVSQNPRHKITKRGQNVTFRCDPISEHNRLYWYRQTLGQGPEFLTYFQNEAQLEKSRLLSDRFSAERPKGSFSTLEIQRTEQGDSAMYLCASSYREGLEQYFGPGTRLTVT.